The source of this T cell receptor (beta chain) is a study of T cell repertoires in cytomegalovirus infection. Findings and caveats of the study: CMV carriers having the relevant HLA were flagged by cumulative public TCR beta family frequency. HLA-C-restricted CMV clonotypes gave the most frequent clonotype in two of eight donors.

Germline CDR1 is ENHRY and CDR2 is SYGVKD. This CDR3 has 15 residues. The V and J ends lost 8 bases and 3 bases, in that order; junction bases with no gene match: 7. TCRdb reprocessed the reads with MiXCR, giving one entry per CDR3 protein. The sample shows about half a million distinct CDR3 sequences, approximately 46% of them seen only once. As for this clonotype: Its antigen is not known.

This chain connects TRBV10-3 to TRBJ2-1; the match to TRBD2 covers 10 bases. The source was cultured PBMCs, collected from culture after CMV antigen stimulation. The clonotype was recovered from a human donor in good health (CMV status not recorded). Some clones in this sample may be carry-over from other donors' samples. The CDR3 spells CAIARTSGRYNEQFF. CDR3 DNA: TGTGCCATCGCTCGGACTAGCGGACGCTACAATGAGCAGTTCTTC.